The 2 T cell receptor beta chains given below trace back to one sample, sequenced in a study of Ad26.COV2.S vaccination and SARS-CoV-2 variants. The protocol was immunoSEQ multiplex PCR, while the TCRdb copy is restricted to in-frame clones and leaves out a portion. The profile shows about 180,000 clones, around 90% of them singletons. Source: peripheral blood, taken after recovery from COVID-19. The receptors originated from a human donor who had recovered from COVID-19.

In its sample, this clone was seen a few times. The chain has TRBV5-8 and TRBJ2-2, with D unclear. The length of the CDR3 is 13 residues. Germline V gives CDR1 SGHTS, CDR2 YDEGEE. V was clipped by 9 bases and J by 0 bases, with 9 bases between them. CDR3 coding DNA: TGTGCCACCTCTCGGACGAACACCGGGGAGCTGTTTTTT. This sequence encodes CATSRTNTGELFF.

The chain's CDR3 is CASRREAGPQNTQYF. In DNA, the CDR3 is TGCGCCAGCAGACGGGAAGCGGGACCTCAAAATACGCAGTATTTT. V and J are TRBV5-1 and TRBJ2-3; 7 bases match TRBD2. From germline, CDR1 is SGHRS and CDR2 YFSETQ. This CDR3 has 15 amino acids. Losses at the gene ends were 5 bases for V and 7 bases for J; bases not matched to a gene: 13. Variable domain in full (rest from reference TRBV5-1 and TRBJ2-3): KAGVTQTPRYLIKTRGQQVTLSCSPISGHRSVSWYQQTPGQGLQFLFEYFSETQRNKGNFPGRFSGRQFSNSRSEMNVSTLELGDSALYLCASRREAGPQNTQYFGPGTRLTVL.